This T cell receptor (beta chain) was identified in a study of blood T cell repertoires in COVID-19. On the study more broadly: COVID-19 samples, acute and convalescent, were from the United States, Italy and Spain. From T cells, B-cell-depleted T cells, or PBMCs came the material, which was cDNA or gDNA.

Assay: immunoSEQ multiplex PCR; the TCRdb copy retains only in-frame clones and omits some. The profile covers roughly 250,000 clones, with approximately 86% appearing a single time and nearly 6.5% taken by the ten largest. Participants spanned ages roughly 18 to 90 years and resided in about 25 US areas. Participant-given clinical history determined each cohort assignment. Germline CDR1 reads SGHTA; CDR2 reads FQGNSA. The CDR3 runs to 17 residues. V lost 5 bases and J 3 bases, leaving 23 bases between the germline ends. Source material: PBMCs or T cells enriched from blood (not recorded which). The sequence derives from a young woman with acute COVID-19. The chain has TRBV7-2 and TRBJ2-7; D may be TRBD2 (6 bases). CDR3 sequence: CASSLGGGLAPNYEQYF. The CDR3 DNA follows: TGTGCCAGCAGCCTAGGTGGAGGGCTAGCGCCGAACTACGAGCAGTACTTC.